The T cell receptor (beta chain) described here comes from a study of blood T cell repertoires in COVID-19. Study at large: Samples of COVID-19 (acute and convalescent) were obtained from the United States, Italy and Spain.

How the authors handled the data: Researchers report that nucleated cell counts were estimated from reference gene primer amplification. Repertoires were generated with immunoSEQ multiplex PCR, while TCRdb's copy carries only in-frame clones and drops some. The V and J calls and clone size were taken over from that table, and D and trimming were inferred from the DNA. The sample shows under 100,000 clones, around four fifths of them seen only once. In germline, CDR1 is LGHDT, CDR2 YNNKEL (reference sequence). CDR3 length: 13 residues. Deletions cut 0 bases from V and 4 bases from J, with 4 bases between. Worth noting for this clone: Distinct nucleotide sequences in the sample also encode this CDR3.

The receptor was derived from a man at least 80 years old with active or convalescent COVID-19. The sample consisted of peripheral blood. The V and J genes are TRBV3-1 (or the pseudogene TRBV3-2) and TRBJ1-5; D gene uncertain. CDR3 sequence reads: CASSQDLNQPQHF. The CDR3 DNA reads TGTGCCAGCAGCCAAGATCTGAATCAGCCCCAGCATTTT.